This T cell receptor beta chain originates from a study of blood T cell repertoires in COVID-19. Methods used by the authors: How many nucleated cells were present was estimated from reference gene primer amplification. Data came from immunoSEQ multiplex PCR; TCRdb stores just in-frame clones and leaves some out. The D gene and trimming were derived from the DNA, and the V and J assignments and clone size from that table. The data show about 85,000 clones, with around 91% seen just once and around 4.7% held by the top ten. The sequencing sample was made of peripheral blood. This clonotype was sampled from a woman older than 75 with active or convalescent COVID-19.

The CDR3 DNA reads TGCGCCAGCAGTAATCCGGGAGCGACCTACCAAGAGACCCAGTACTTC. Protein product: CASSNPGATYQETQYF. The J gene is TRBJ2-5, the V gene TRBV10-2, with TRBD2 as a possible D gene (6 bases). Germline V gene sequence: CDR1 WSHSY, CDR2 SAAADI. The V end was cut by 5 bases, the J end by 0 bases, with 16 bases between. This CDR3 is built from 16 residues.